The 6 T cell receptor beta chains reported below all come from one sample, sequenced in a study of blood T cell repertoires in COVID-19 (dated by TCRdb to 2020 to 2022). Library construction relied on the immunoSEQ multiplex PCR assay. TCRdb holds this immuneACCESS table with in-frame rearrangements only. Some clones are missing; in checked studies, unresolved V genes explain under half, and the rest has no known cause. This sample is represented by around 200,000 clones; roughly 80% of them were singletons. About 9.4% of the sample is taken by the ten largest. Sequences were obtained from peripheral blood. The receptors shown here come from a woman of 80 years or more with acute or convalescent COVID-19.

The chain employs TRBV21-1 and TRBJ2-2; the DNA was not used to check the table's D call, TRBD1. TRBV21-1 is recorded as a pseudogene. This CDR3 spans 15 amino acids. The CDR3 spells CASSKSAQFTGELFF. The CDR3 nucleotides are TGTGCCAGCAGCAAATCGGCACAGTTCACCGGGGAGCTGTTTTTT.

The rearrangement links TRBV11-3 to TRBJ2-2; TRBD2 aligns across 10 bases. Germline V gene sequence: CDR1 SGHNT, CDR2 YENEEA. The CDR3 has 15 amino acids. Trimming cost V 3 bases and J 5 bases; bases outside gene matches: 3. The CDR3 DNA follows: TGTGCCAGCAGCTTTATAGCGGGGGGTACCGGGGAGCTGTTTTTT. This sequence encodes CASSFIAGGTGELFF.

This chain joins TRBV7-2 and TRBJ1-1; the D is unclear. Trimming removed 1 base at V and 5 bases at J, with 11 bases between. Germline values: CDR1 SGHTA, CDR2 FQGNSA. The CDR3 contains 14 residues. This CDR3 is CASSLVAGWTEAFF. The CDR3 DNA is TGTGCCAGCAGCTTAGTCGCAGGTTGGACTGAAGCTTTCTTT. Full variable domain (outside the CDR3, taken from reference TRBV7-2 and TRBJ1-1): GAGVSQSPSNKVTEKGKDVELRCDPISGHTALYWYRQSLGQGLEFLIYFQGNSAPDKSGLPSDRFSAERTGGSVSTLTIQRTQQEDSAVYLCASSLVAGWTEAFFGQGTRLTVV.

CDR3 coding DNA: TGTGCCACCAGTGATCCCGGACAGGGGGCTACCTATGGCTACACCTTC. It translates to CATSDPGQGATYGYTF. V is TRBV24-1 and J is TRBJ1-2, with 11 nucleotides matching TRBD1. The germline V gene encodes CDR1 KGHDR and CDR2 SFDVKD. This CDR3 comprises 16 residues. Trimming removed 3 bases from V and 4 bases from J; junction bases left unmatched: 6.

The V gene is TRBV5-1, the J gene TRBJ2-3; 7 nucleotides line up with TRBD1. Germline trimming cut 4 bases from V and 0 bases from J; bases unmatched to any gene: 5. The CDR3 sequence is 15 residues long. The V gene's germline CDR1 is SGHRS and CDR2 YFSETQ. The CDR3 region has the DNA TGCGCCAGCAGCCAAGACAGGGTGAGCACAGATACGCAGTATTTT. Amino acids: CASSQDRVSTDTQYF.

The genes are TRBV11-2 and TRBJ2-7; TRBD1 agrees at 8 bases. This CDR3 region has 16 residues. The germline gives CDR1 SGHAT, CDR2 FQNNGV. V lost 4 bases and J lost 1; bases outside the gene matches: 9. The CDR3 reads CASSSAADRASYEQYF. The DNA of the CDR3 is TGTGCCAGCAGCTCCGCCGCGGACAGGGCTTCCTACGAGCAGTACTTC.